The T cell receptor (beta chain) under discussion was sequenced for a study of spatial heterogeneity in lung cancer (dated by TCRdb to the late 2010s). Study-wide context: Donors were some 67 patients with early-stage, untreated non-small cell lung cancer from the lung TRACERx cohort. Follow-up PBMC samples were sequenced whenever available, and the median time to follow-up was two to three years after resection. Beta-chain transcripts were consistently detected in greater numbers than alpha-chain transcripts, which likely reflects a higher abundance of beta-chain transcripts. In the raw uncorrected reads, each unique combination of TCR and UMI appeared more than ten times on average. In non-small cell lung cancer, the study quantitatively compared TCR alpha and beta repertoires across several tumor regions, matched nontumor lung, and blood. TCR repertoire features were related to nonsynonymous mutation counts determined by whole-exome sequencing of tumor tissue. Both alpha and beta chains were TCR-sequenced in around 220 tumor regions, approximately 64 matched nontumor lung samples and around 50 PBMC samples obtained at surgery.

Overall study results and their limits: Confirming at a functional level the hypothesis that regional TCRs recognize regional mutations was considered to require additional single-cell paired TCR alpha and beta sequencing. Ubiquitous expanded tumor TCRs were detected in blood more often at tumor resection than at routine follow-up. Only around 15 patients were included in comparisons of baseline and follow-up blood repertoires.

The time point label, read with the paper, signifies: blood at routine non-recurrence follow-up after resection. TCR sequencing used whole RNA extracted from tumor and nontumor lung tissue, or from cryopreserved PBMC samples, without cell sorting. Patients were selected for TCR sequencing only if sufficient RNA was available from at least two tumor regions. Libraries were made using 5' RACE. The run used a NextSeq 500. The TCR library protocol attached a unique molecular identifier to each TCR cDNA molecule to allow correction of PCR and sequencing errors. Under the source paper's analysis protocol: Decombinator tools were used for TCR identification, UMI-based error correction and CDR3 extraction. Expanded TCRs were defined as those above a frequency of 2 per 1,000, corresponding to the top 1% of the tumor frequency distribution. Renyi diversity was calculated using the R vegan package after each repertoire was subsampled 100 times to 5,000 TCRs. CDR3 similarity networks were built from amino acid triplet string-kernel similarity, with CDR3s being connected when pairwise similarity was above 0.82. Starting from the raw public reads, TCRdb applied fastp trimming at Q25, assembled clones with MiXCR and retained in-frame beta chains. Each CDR3 protein gets just one entry, which takes the most common genes and DNA from the rows behind it. TCRdb's processing, not the authors' own work, is the source of the V and J calls. This sample has about 94,000 distinct CDR3 sequences in its table, and just under 20% of those were observed once. Together, the top ten hold 20% to 25% of the sample.

Comments on this clonotype: There is no known antigen for this receptor. Per-base qualities were not stored, and no clone one base away is much larger.

The CDR3 contains 13 residues, cysteine and phenylalanine counted. The read is trimmed to its CDR3 DNA, 39 bases read in frame from base 1. Taken from the germline V gene (reference sequence), the CDR1 and CDR2 loops are LGHDT and YNNKEL. V and J are truncated by 4 bases and 5 bases respectively, leaving an intervening sequence of 11 bases. The sequence was collected from a male donor with early-stage non-small cell lung cancer. The sequencing here drew on PBMCs, taken at follow-up. Here the chain combines TRBV3-1 and TRBJ1-1, with the D gene uncertain. The nucleotide sequence reads as follows: TGTGCCAGCAGCCCCTTCAGAGGGACTGAAGCTTTCTTT. Its protein reads: CASSPFRGTEAFF. Extended through the reference TRBV3-1 and TRBJ1-1 proteins, this CDR3 yields the full variable domain: DTAVSQTPKYLVTQMGNDKSIKCEQNLGHDTMYWYKQDSKKFLKIMFSYNNKELIINETVPNRFSPKSPDKAHLNLHINSLELGDSAVYFCASSPFRGTEAFFGQGTRLTVV.